A single sample gave rise to the 25 T cell receptor beta chains below, sequenced in a study of CD8+CD57+ T cells in acquired aplastic anemia. Patients included in sequencing had previously demonstrated CD8+CD57+ cell expansion by flow cytometry. Using genomic DNA as the template, TCR beta VDJ and CDR3 profiling was carried out. MiXCR, applied by TCRdb to the reads, yields one record per CDR3 protein. This sample has over 150,000 distinct CDR3 sequences, with roughly 54% found just once. Sequenced input: sorted CD4+, CD8+, or CD8+CD57+ T cells (not recorded which) from PBMCs. These receptors were taken from a human donor with aplastic anemia.

This clonotype was counted at least ten times. V usage is TRBV9 and J usage is TRBJ1-6, with a weak D call TRBD1 (5 bases). This CDR3 has 14 amino acids. Trimming removed 0 bases from V and 7 bases from J, with 8 bases in between. CDR1 and CDR2 from the germline V gene are SGDLS and YYNGEE. Written as DNA, the CDR3 is TGTGCCAGCAGCGTAGGGACAACCAATTCACCCCTCCACTTT. Amino acids: CASSVGTTNSPLHF.

The chain employs TRBV12-3 or TRBV12-4 and TRBJ2-3; D remains unclear. The length of the CDR3 is 13 residues. Deletions cut 6 bases from V and 2 bases from J, with 9 bases between. The CDR3 here is CASRSLPTDTQYF. The CDR3, as DNA: TGTGCCAGCAGAAGTCTTCCCACAGATACGCAGTATTTT.

The chain has TRBV5-1 and TRBJ2-1; 9 nucleotides match TRBD2. This CDR3 contains 15 residues. Trimming at V came to 7 bases and at J to 8 bases, leaving 13 bases not matched to a gene. Germline CDR1 is SGHRS and CDR2 is YFSETQ. CDR3 sequence (DNA): TGCGCCAGCTCAACCGGGACTAGCAATGGCGATGAGCAGTTCTTC. It encodes CASSTGTSNGDEQFF.

This clonotype was observed many times. The V gene is TRBV9, the J gene TRBJ1-5; D not certain. Trimming left V 0 bases short and J 4 bases short, with 8 bases between. The CDR3 spans 14 residues. Germline V gene data show CDR1 as SGDLS and CDR2 as YYNGEE. The chain's CDR3 is CASSVGGGNQPQHF. The CDR3 region has the DNA TGTGCCAGCAGCGTAGGTGGTGGGAATCAGCCCCAGCATTTT.

The V and J genes are TRBV7-9 and TRBJ2-5; D may match TRBD1 or TRBD2 (6 bases each). V lost 7 bases and J lost 5, with 14 bases in between. The CDR3 has 13 amino acids. Germline CDR1 reads SEHNR; CDR2 reads FQNEAQ (reference sequence). The CDR3 nucleotides are TGTGCCAGCACCTCTTGGGGGGCGGAGACCCAGTACTTC. This translates into CASTSWGAETQYF.

V gene TRBV19 combines with J gene TRBJ1-2; 12 bases are shared with TRBD1. This CDR3 region has 17 residues. The J segment lost 2 bases and the V segment lost 5 bases, leaving 9 bases of the junction unmatched. Germline CDR1 is LNHDA and CDR2 is SQIVND (reference sequence). The DNA of the CDR3 is TGTGCCAGTAGTGCCTCCGGGACAGGGGGCGCGAACTATGGCTACACCTTC. Amino acids: CASSASGTGGANYGYTF.

The J gene is TRBJ1-5, the V gene TRBV20-1; D is unclear. The germline CDR1 and CDR2 sequences are DFQATT and SNEGSKA (reference sequence). The CDR3 is 13 residues long. V shed 3 bases and J shed 3 bases, with 9 bases lying between them. For the CDR3, the DNA is TGCAGTGCTAGCGGAGGATTCAATCAGCCCCAGCATTTT. Protein sequence: CSASGGFNQPQHF.

The V and J genes are TRBV7-9 and TRBJ2-7; possible D gene TRBD2, 5 bases. The CDR3 consists of 14 residues. Looked up from germline, CDR1 is SEHNR and CDR2 is FQNEAQ (reference sequence). V lost 6 bases, J lost 2 bases, and 14 bases lay in between. CDR3 in DNA: TGTGCCAGCAGTTCTAGCTCTCACACCTACGAGCAGTACTTC. Amino acid sequence: CASSSSSHTYEQYF. The variable domain in full, with the rest retrieved from reference TRBV7-9 and TRBJ2-7, is DTGVSQNPRHKITKRGQNVTFRCDPISEHNRLYWYRQTLGQGPEFLTYFQNEAQLEKSRLLSDRFSAERPKGSFSTLEIQRTEQGDSAMYLCASSSSSHTYEQYFGPGTRLTVT.

Ten or more counts support this clonotype. This chain connects TRBV7-8 to TRBJ2-1; D is possibly TRBD2 (5 bases). The CDR3 runs 10 residues. Germline V gene lookup returns CDR1 SGHVS and CDR2 FQNEAQ. V lost 5 bases and J lost 14, with 10 bases in between. The CDR3 nucleotides are TGTGCCAGCAGCGAGGGTCAGGAGTTCTTC. Translated: CASSEGQEFF.

This clonotype showed up many times. The V and J genes are TRBV5-6 and TRBJ2-6; 11 positions agree with TRBD1. The V and J ends lost 9 bases and 1 base, in that order; junction bases with no gene match: 6. CDR3 size: 16 residues. The germline CDR1 and CDR2 sequences are SGHDT and YYEEEE. CDR3 in amino acids: CATLDRGRSGANVLTF. CDR3 DNA sequence: TGTGCCACCTTGGACAGGGGGCGGTCTGGGGCCAACGTCCTGACTTTC. The whole variable domain, remainder taken from reference TRBV5-6 and TRBJ2-6, is DAGVTQSPTHLIKTRGQQVTLRCSPKSGHDTVSWYQQALGQGPQFIFQYYEEEERQRGNFPDRFSGHQFPNYSSELNVNALLLGDSALYLCATLDRGRSGANVLTFGAGSRLTVL.

Ten or more counts support this clonotype. The chain couples TRBV20-1 to TRBJ1-6; tentative D call: TRBD1 (5 bases). Per germline, CDR1 DFQATT and CDR2 SNEGSKA (reference sequence). The CDR3 runs to 19 residues. Deletions cut 4 bases from V and 8 bases from J, with 30 bases between. The chain's CDR3 is CSAMGGVVPRKGFYSPLHF. CDR3 in DNA: TGCAGTGCTATGGGGGGGGTGGTCCCCCGGAAGGGGTTTTATTCACCCCTCCACTTT.

The chain is built from TRBV19 and TRBJ1-2, with D possibly matching TRBD1 (5 bases). Trimming removed 7 bases at V and 0 bases at J, with 18 bases between. The CDR3 loop spans 16 amino acids. Germline V gene sequence: CDR1 LNHDA, CDR2 SQIVND (reference sequence). The chain's CDR3 is CASTPFGQGANYGYTF. CDR3 in DNA: TGTGCCAGTACCCCTTTTGGGCAGGGAGCTAACTATGGCTACACCTTC. The whole variable domain, filled in from reference TRBV19 and TRBJ1-2, reads DGGITQSPKYLFRKEGQNVTLSCEQNLNHDAMYWYRQDPGQGLRLIYYSQIVNDFQKGDIAEGYSVSREKKESFPLTVTSAQKNPTAFYLCASTPFGQGANYGYTFGSGTRLTVV.

This clonotype came up many times. CDR3 nucleotides: TGTGCCAGCAGTTTAGGGTTGGGATCCAACTATGGCTACACCTTC. Translating it yields CASSLGLGSNYGYTF. The chain uses TRBV12-3 or TRBV12-4 and TRBJ1-2; D call uncertain. The CDR3 covers 15 residues. V shed 1 base and J shed 2 bases, with 11 bases lying between them.

This clonotype showed up many times. This sequence joins TRBV6-1 and TRBJ2-5, with 11 positions matching TRBD1. CDR3 length equals 14 residues. The germline V gene encodes CDR1 MNHNS and CDR2 SASEGT. The ends lost 5 bases at V and 7 bases at J; junction bases unmatched: 6. The DNA for the CDR3 is TGTGCCAGCAGTAAACCGGGACAGGGGGGGACCCAGTACTTC. This gives the protein CASSKPGQGGTQYF.

The gene calls are TRBV11-2 and TRBJ1-1; D is uncertain. The CDR3 spans 16 residues. Between the trimmed V and J ends, which lost 0 bases and 1 base, there was a span of 12 bases. CDR1 and CDR2 from the germline V gene are SGHAT and FQNNGV. CDR3 residues: CASSLEGSLRNTEAFF. The CDR3 DNA reads TGTGCCAGCAGCTTAGAGGGCAGCTTGAGGAACACTGAAGCTTTCTTT.

This clonotype was counted at least ten times. The V gene is TRBV3-1, the J gene TRBJ2-1, with D maybe TRBD1 (5 bases). V was trimmed by 2 bases and J by 7 bases, leaving 18 bases between them. Germline CDR1 LGHDT, CDR2 YNNKEL (reference sequence). CDR3 length: 16 amino acids. The CDR3 sequence: CASSQYFADRRNEQFF. CDR3 nucleotides: TGTGCCAGCAGCCAATATTTCGCCGACAGAAGGAATGAGCAGTTCTTC.

The table lists this clonotype with many counts. The gene calls are TRBV20-1 and TRBJ1-1, with D possibly matching TRBD1 (6 bases). Trimming cost V 2 bases and J 4 bases, with 17 bases left between them. The CDR3 length is 15 residues. Germline V gene sequence: CDR1 DFQATT, CDR2 SNEGSKA (reference sequence). The CDR3 DNA reads TGCAGTGCTAGACCTTTAGGGACAAGTCGCACTGAAGCTTTCTTT. Translation: CSARPLGTSRTEAFF.

This clonotype was counted many times. J is TRBJ1-2 and V is TRBV5-4; D is uncertain. Between the trimmed V and J ends, which lost 1 base and 2 bases, there was a span of 9 bases. CDR3 length: 14 amino acids. Germline lookup yields CDR1 SGHNT and CDR2 YYREEE (reference sequence). The CDR3: CASSLIVGNYGYTF. DNA of the CDR3: TGTGCCAGCAGCTTGATCGTGGGCAACTATGGCTACACCTTC.

The V and J genes are TRBV6-4 and TRBJ2-5; TRBD2 matches 11 bases. After removal of 2 bases from V and 2 bases from J, the junction contained 7 bases not matched to a gene. The CDR3 loop spans 17 amino acids. Germline V gene sequence: CDR1 MRHNA, CDR2 SNTAGT. The CDR3 DNA reads as TGTGCCAGCAGTGACGGGGCTAGCGGGGGGCAACAAGAGACCCAGTACTTC. Protein product: CASSDGASGGQQETQYF.

The chain recombines TRBV11-1 with TRBJ2-1; D is uncertain. CDR1 and CDR2 (germline): SGHAT, FQDESV (reference sequence). The CDR3 runs 15 residues. Trimming took off 5 bases at V and 2 bases at J, with 13 bases between the two ends. In DNA form, the CDR3 reads TGTGCCAGCAGCGCAGGCACGTCGGCCTACAATGAGCAGTTCTTC. It specifies CASSAGTSAYNEQFF.

This clonotype was counted ten times or more. The chain couples TRBV27 to TRBJ2-1; a possible D gene is TRBD2 (6 bases). V lost 11 bases and J 6 bases, leaving 14 bases between the germline ends. The CDR3 spans 12 residues. Per the germline V gene, CDR1 is MNHEY and CDR2 is SMNVEV (reference sequence). CDR3 coding DNA: TGTGCCGCGGGGTGGGCGAGCAATGAGCAGTTCTTC. It is translated as CAAGWASNEQFF.

The genes are TRBV7-8 and TRBJ1-4; D is possibly TRBD1 (6 bases). Germline assignment: CDR1 SGHVS and CDR2 FQNEAQ. The V end was cut by 1 base, the J end by 7 bases, with 16 bases between. This CDR3 contains 16 residues. This CDR3 reads CASSLGQQGRGEKLFF. In DNA form, the CDR3 reads TGTGCCAGCAGCTTAGGCCAACAGGGTAGGGGTGAAAAACTGTTTTTT.

This clonotype was counted at least ten times. The chain is built from TRBV5-6 and TRBJ2-5; D possibly uses TRBD1 or TRBD2 (5 bases each). The CDR3 has 15 amino acids. The germline gives CDR1 SGHDT, CDR2 YYEEEE. V shed 4 bases and J shed 5 bases, with 18 bases lying between them. CDR3 in amino acids: CASSPAGAVGETQYF. CDR3 in DNA: TGTGCCAGCAGCCCAGCCGGGGCTGTGGGGGAGACCCAGTACTTC. The full variable domain, its missing parts supplied by reference TRBV5-6 and TRBJ2-5, is DAGVTQSPTHLIKTRGQQVTLRCSPKSGHDTVSWYQQALGQGPQFIFQYYEEEERQRGNFPDRFSGHQFPNYSSELNVNALLLGDSALYLCASSPAGAVGETQYFGPGTRLLVL.

In its sample, this clonotype was seen once. V and J are TRBV19 and TRBJ2-7; unclear D gene. Germline-derived CDR1 and CDR2 are LNHDA and SQIVND (reference sequence). This CDR3 has 13 residues. Trimming left V 6 bases short and J 6 bases short, with 15 bases between. In DNA form, the CDR3 reads TGTGCCAGTAGCCAAGACAAGTCGGCCGAGCAGTACTTC. Protein: CASSQDKSAEQYF.

In its sample, this clonotype was seen a few times. The rearrangement uses TRBV5-5 and TRBJ2-1; 7 positions agree with TRBD1. V shed 2 bases and J 7 bases; nucleotides not matched to a gene: 3. The CDR3 runs 13 residues. Germline assignment: CDR1 SGHKS and CDR2 YYEKEE (reference sequence). As DNA, the CDR3 is TGTGCCAGCAGCTTTACAGGGGAAAATGAGCAGTTCTTC. Amino acids: CASSFTGENEQFF.